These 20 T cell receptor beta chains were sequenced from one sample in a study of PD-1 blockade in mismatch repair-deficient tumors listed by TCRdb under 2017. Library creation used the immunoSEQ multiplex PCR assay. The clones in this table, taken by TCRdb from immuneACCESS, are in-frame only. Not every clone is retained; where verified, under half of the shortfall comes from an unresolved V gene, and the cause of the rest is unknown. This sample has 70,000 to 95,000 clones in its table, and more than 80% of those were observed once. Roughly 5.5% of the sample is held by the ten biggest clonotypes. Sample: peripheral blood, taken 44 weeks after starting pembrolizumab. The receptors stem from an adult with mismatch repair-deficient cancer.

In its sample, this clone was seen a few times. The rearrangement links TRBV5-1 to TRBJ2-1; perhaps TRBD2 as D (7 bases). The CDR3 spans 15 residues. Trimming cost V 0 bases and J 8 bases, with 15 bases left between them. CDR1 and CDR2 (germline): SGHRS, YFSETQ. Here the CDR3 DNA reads TGCGCCAGCAGCTTGGAAGGGGGAGGGCCCGATGAGCAGTTCTTC. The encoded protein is CASSLEGGGPDEQFF.

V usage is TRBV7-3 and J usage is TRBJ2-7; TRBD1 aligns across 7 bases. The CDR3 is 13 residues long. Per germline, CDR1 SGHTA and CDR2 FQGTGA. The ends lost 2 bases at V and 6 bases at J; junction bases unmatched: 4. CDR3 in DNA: TGTGCCAGCAGCTTAGAACAGGGGCTCGAGCAGTACTTC. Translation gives CASSLEQGLEQYF.

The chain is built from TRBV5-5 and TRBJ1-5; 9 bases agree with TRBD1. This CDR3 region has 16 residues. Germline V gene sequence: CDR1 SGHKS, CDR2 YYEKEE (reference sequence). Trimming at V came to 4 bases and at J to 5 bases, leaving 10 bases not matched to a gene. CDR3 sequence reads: CASSPLPGQGDQPQHF. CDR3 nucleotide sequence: TGTGCCAGCAGCCCTCTCCCGGGACAGGGCGATCAGCCCCAGCATTTT.

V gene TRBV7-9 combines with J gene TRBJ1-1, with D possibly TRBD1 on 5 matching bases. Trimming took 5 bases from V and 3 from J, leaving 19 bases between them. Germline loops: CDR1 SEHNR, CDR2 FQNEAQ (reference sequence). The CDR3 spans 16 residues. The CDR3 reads CASSPKRGDWDTEAFF. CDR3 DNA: TGTGCCAGCAGCCCAAAACGGGGGGATTGGGACACTGAAGCTTTCTTT.

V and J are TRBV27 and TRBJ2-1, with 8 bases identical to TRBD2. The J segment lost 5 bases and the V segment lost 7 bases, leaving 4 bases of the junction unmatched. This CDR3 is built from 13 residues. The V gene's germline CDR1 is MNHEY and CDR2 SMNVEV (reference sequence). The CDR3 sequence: CASNSGDNNEQFF. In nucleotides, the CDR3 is TGTGCCAGCAATAGCGGGGATAACAATGAGCAGTTCTTC.

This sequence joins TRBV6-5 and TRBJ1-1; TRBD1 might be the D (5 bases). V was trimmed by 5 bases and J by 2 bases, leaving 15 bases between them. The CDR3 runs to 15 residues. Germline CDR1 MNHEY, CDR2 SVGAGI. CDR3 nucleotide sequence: TGTGCCAGCAGTGCCCGATGGACAAGCAACACTGAAGCTTTCTTT. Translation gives CASSARWTSNTEAFF.

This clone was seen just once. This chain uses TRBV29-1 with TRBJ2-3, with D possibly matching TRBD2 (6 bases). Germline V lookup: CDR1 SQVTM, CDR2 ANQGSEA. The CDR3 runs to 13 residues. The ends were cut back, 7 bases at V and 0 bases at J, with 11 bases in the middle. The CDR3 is CSGGVLSTDTQYF. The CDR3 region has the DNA TGCAGCGGCGGGGTGCTAAGCACAGATACGCAGTATTTT.

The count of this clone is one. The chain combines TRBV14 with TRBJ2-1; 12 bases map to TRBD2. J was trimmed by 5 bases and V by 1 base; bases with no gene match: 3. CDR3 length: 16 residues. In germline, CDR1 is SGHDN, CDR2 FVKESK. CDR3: CASSQGTSGTHNEQFF. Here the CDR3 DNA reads TGTGCCAGCAGCCAAGGGACTAGCGGGACCCACAATGAGCAGTTCTTC.

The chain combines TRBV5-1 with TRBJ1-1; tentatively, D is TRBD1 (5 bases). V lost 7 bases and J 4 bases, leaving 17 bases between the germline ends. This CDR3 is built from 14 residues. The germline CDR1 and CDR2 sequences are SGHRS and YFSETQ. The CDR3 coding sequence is TGCGCCAGCGGACTAGGGGATTTCGGCACTGAAGCTTTCTTT. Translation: CASGLGDFGTEAFF.

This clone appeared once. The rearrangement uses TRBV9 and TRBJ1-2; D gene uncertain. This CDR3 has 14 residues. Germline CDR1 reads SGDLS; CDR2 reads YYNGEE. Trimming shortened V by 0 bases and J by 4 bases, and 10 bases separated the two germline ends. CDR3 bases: TGTGCCAGCAGCGTAGAGGAAGGTCGCTATGGCTACACCTTC. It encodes CASSVEEGRYGYTF.

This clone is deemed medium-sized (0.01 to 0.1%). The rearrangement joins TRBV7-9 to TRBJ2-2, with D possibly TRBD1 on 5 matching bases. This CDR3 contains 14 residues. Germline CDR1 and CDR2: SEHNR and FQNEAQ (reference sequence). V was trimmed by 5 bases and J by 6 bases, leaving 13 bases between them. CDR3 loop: CASSREMGPGELFF. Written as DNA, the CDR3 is TGTGCCAGCAGCCGAGAAATGGGGCCCGGGGAGCTGTTTTTT.

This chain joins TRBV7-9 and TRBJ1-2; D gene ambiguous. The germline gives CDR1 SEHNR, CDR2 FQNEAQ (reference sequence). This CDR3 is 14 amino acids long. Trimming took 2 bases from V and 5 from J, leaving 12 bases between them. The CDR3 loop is CASSLWTYGYGYTF. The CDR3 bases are TGTGCCAGCAGCTTATGGACGTATGGATATGGCTACACCTTC.

CDR3 coding DNA: TGTGCCAGCAGCGCTAGCGGGAGCGGGACCCACTGGGAGACCCAGTACTTC. It is translated as CASSASGSGTHWETQYF. This rearrangement joins TRBV9 to TRBJ2-5, with 10 bases matching TRBD2. CDR1 is SGDLS, CDR2 YYNGEE, per germline. The V and J ends lost 3 bases and 5 bases, in that order; junction bases with no gene match: 13. This CDR3 spans 17 amino acids.

CDR3 bases: TGTGCCAGCAGCCCTGGGGCTAGCGGGGGCACAGATACGCAGTATTTT. It codes for CASSPGASGGTDTQYF. V usage is TRBV25-1 and J usage is TRBJ2-3; 9 bases map to TRBD2. The CDR3 covers 16 residues. With 6 bases clipped from V and 1 base from J, the junction kept 8 bases outside the gene matches. Germline V CDR1 and CDR2: MGHDK, SYGVNS.

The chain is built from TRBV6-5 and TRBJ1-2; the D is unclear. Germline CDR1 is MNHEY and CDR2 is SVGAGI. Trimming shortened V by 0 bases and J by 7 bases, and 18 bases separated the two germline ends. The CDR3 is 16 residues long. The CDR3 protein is CASSYSTGGWGFGYTF. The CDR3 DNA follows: TGTGCCAGCAGTTACTCGACGGGAGGGTGGGGTTTTGGCTACACCTTC.

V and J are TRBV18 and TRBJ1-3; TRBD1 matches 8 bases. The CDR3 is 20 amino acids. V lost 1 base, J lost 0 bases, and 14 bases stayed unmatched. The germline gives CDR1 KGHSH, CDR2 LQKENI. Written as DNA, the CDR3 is TGTGCCAGCTCACCACTAAGGAACGTACAGGGGGTTTACTCTGGAAACACCATATATTTT. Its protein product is CASSPLRNVQGVYSGNTIYF.

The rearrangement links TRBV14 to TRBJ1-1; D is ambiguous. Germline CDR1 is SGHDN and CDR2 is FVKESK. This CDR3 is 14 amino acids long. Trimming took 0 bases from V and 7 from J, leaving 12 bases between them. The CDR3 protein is CASSQDLAAREAFF. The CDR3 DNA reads TGTGCCAGCAGCCAAGATTTGGCGGCCCGTGAAGCTTTCTTT.

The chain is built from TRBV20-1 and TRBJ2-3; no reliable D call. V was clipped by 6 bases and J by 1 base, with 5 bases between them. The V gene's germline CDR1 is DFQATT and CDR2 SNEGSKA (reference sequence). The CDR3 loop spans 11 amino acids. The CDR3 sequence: CSAGGTDTQYF. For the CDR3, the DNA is TGCAGTGCAGGAGGCACAGATACGCAGTATTTT.

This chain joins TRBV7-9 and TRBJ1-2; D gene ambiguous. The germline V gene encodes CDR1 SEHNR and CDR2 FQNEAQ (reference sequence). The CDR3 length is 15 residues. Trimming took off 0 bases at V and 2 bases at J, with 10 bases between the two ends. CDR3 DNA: TGTGCCAGCAGCTTAGCCCTGGGGTCCAACTATGGCTACACCTTC. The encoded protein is CASSLALGSNYGYTF.

The chain's CDR3 is CASRETVQGETQYF. The CDR3 DNA sequence: TGTGCCAGCAGGGAGACTGTGCAAGGGGAGACCCAGTACTTC. The gene calls are TRBV2 and TRBJ2-5; D uncertain. This CDR3 is built from 14 residues. CDR1 is SNHLY and CDR2 is FYNNEI in the germline V gene. V was trimmed by 6 bases and J by 5 bases, leaving 16 bases between them. Full variable domain (outside the CDR3, taken from reference TRBV2 and TRBJ2-5): EPEVTQTPSHQVTQMGQEVILRCVPISNHLYFYWYRQILGQKVEFLVSFYNNEISEKSEIFDDQFSVERPDGSNFTLKIRSTKLEDSAMYFCASRETVQGETQYFGPGTRLLVL.